This entry is about one TCR beta chain. Its target is unknown. This specimen comes from a study of cytomegalovirus exposure and HLA in healthy donors. General study points: For most TCR sequences rarity was the rule, although some public TCRs occurred in many donors. Cytomegalovirus association was assigned to 170 or so TCR beta chains.

Primers included in the PCR were 60 Vbeta and 13 Jbeta primers. Sequencing was performed with immunoSEQ multiplex PCR; in TCRdb, only in-frame clones are kept and a portion is missing. The sample has about 110,000 clones, 71% seen once; the top ten hold less than 3.5%. The germline CDR1 and CDR2 sequences are SGHAT and FQNNGV. This CDR3 spans 19 amino acids. V was trimmed by 4 bases and J by 9 bases, leaving 33 bases between them. The specimen sequenced was PBMCs. The chain carries TRBV11-2 and TRBJ2-5, with D perhaps matching TRBD2 (6 bases). The TCR was taken from a female donor in good health and CMV-seronegative. CDR3 residues: CASSSMMESGASGRRPQYF. CDR3 DNA: TGTGCCAGCAGCTCTATGATGGAGTCGGGAGCTTCAGGGAGAAGACCCCAGTACTTC.